One T cell receptor (beta chain) is described in this entry. No cognate antigen has been identified for it. No quality values exist for individual bases; no much larger clone is one base distant. This sample stems from a study of regulatory T cells in long-lasting Graves disease (dated by TCRdb to the early 2020s). For context, the study as a whole: Persistent Graves' disease was defined as persistently positive TSH receptor autoantibodies together with antithyroid drug treatment for over 5 years. A total of approximately 35 samples underwent TCR sequencing: 13 from persistent and roughly 20 from newly diagnosed Graves' disease patients. Persistent Graves' disease patients in the clinical cohort had taken antithyroid drugs for roughly ten years on average. Patients with persistent Graves' disease were compared with patients with newly diagnosed Graves' disease using TCR sequencing and RNA sequencing of peripheral blood. The study was conducted in China and was registered as a clinical trial.

Preparation of the library involved multiplex PCR. These reads were obtained on an Illumina HiSeq 4000. iRepertoire HTBI primers and Arm-PCR amplification of CDR3 regions were used to construct TCR beta libraries. Before sequencing, the PCR products went through gel purification. Per the source publication's procedure: Gene usage analysis of CDR3 amino acid clonotypes relied on the approximately 60 TRBV and around 14 TRBJ segments identified across samples. Filtered high-quality paired reads were merged into contigs using COPE and FqMerger. BLAST was used to align contigs to the IMGT TRBV, TRBD and TRBJ reference genes, and CDR3 was defined following IMGT. Any clonotype with a frequency above 0.1% was classified as a highly expanded clone. Shannon entropy served as the measure of repertoire diversity, while the Gini coefficient captured V-J evenness. Clonotypes shared by more than one individual were considered public. The raw public reads went through TCRdb reprocessing: fastp at Q25, MiXCR clone calling, in-frame beta chains kept. Rows are unified per CDR3 protein, each entry keeping the most common DNA and genes. TCRdb, rather than the study authors, made the V and J calls. This sample gives 600,000 to 850,000 distinct CDR3 sequences in total; approximately 31% of them show up just once. The ten largest clonotypes hold about 42% of the sample.

The time point label of this sample denotes: persistent/refractory GD, antithyroid drugs over 5 years with positive TRAb. RNA was extracted from PBMCs in TRIzol for both TCR sequencing and RNA sequencing. The diagnosis of Graves' disease was made according to American Thyroid Association guidelines. Patients for the study were recruited at an endocrinology department in Xi'an, China. From each patient, 7.5 to 10 milliliters of peripheral blood was collected into an EDTA anticoagulant tube. Ficoll Paque Plus density gradient separation was used to isolate PBMCs, and no additional T cell sorting was done. An Agilent 2100 Bioanalyzer and agarose gel were used to check RNA quality, while a NanoDrop 2000 measured RNA concentration. Via the germline V gene, CDR1 is KGHSH and CDR2 LQKENI. V trim: 3 bases; J trim: 15 bases; unmatched bases: 9. The CDR3 covers 13 residues, taking in both the cysteine and the phenylalanine. This entry keeps only the CDR3 DNA: 39 bases, framed from base 1.

Results and caveats for the whole study, not just this receptor: TRBV28, TRBJ1-2 and TRBJ2-5 were preferentially used in persistent disease, while TRBV20-1 and TRBJ2-1 were favored in newly diagnosed disease. A larger number of public clonotypes was shared among persistent patients (2,741) than among newly diagnosed patients (around 880). Only peripheral blood was studied, because thyroid tissue, the primary lesion, was inaccessible. Compared with newly diagnosed patients, persistent Graves' disease patients had lower TCR Shannon entropy and fewer highly expanded clones, which suggests clonal expansion. Sequencing and analysis were limited to the TCR beta chain. The authors noted that the small sample size was a limitation that may lower accuracy.

This chain joins TRBV18 to TRBJ2-4; TRBD1 aligns with 9 central bases. The receptor was isolated from a female donor with Graves disease. The material sequenced was peripheral blood mononuclear cells (PBMCs), taken when the disease was refractory, from a patient treated with antithyroid drugs. The DNA sequence is given as TGTGCCAGCTCACCCGGACAGGGGAGAGTCTGGTACTTC. It translates to CASSPGQGRVWYF.